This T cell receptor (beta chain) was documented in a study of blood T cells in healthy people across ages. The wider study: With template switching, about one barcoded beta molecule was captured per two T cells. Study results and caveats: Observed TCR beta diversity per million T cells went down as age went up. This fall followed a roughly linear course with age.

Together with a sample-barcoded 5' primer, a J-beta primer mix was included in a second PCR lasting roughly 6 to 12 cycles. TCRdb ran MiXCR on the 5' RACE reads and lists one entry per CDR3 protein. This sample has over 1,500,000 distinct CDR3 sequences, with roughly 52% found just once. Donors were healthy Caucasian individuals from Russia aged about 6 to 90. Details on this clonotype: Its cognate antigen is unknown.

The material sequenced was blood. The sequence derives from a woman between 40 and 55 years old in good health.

Here the CDR3 reads CASSAQGVADTQYF. CDR3 sequence (DNA): TGTGCCAGCAGCGCCCAGGGGGTGGCAGATACGCAGTATTTT. The chain combines TRBV7-2 with TRBJ2-3; 7 nucleotides agree with TRBD1. The CDR3 contains 14 residues. CDR1 and CDR2 (germline): SGHTA, FQGNSA. Losses at the gene ends were 5 bases for V and 4 bases for J; bases not matched to a gene: 6.